A selection of T cell receptor beta chains follows, all from one sample in a study of metastatic and nonmetastatic thyroid tumors. TCRdb re-processed the PCR reads through MiXCR. The data hold around 65,000 clones, with 12% to 15% observed a single time. The sequencing input was blood. The receptors were gathered from a male donor with papillary thyroid cancer or a benign thyroid nodule (not recorded which). Some clones in this sample may be carry-over from other donors' samples. CDR3s include the opening cysteine and the closing phenylalanine or tryptophan. The D gene is left open where the match is weak. Expanded clones get a size class; other rows say once, few or many, or leave the size out.

v_gene	d_gene	j_gene	len	abundance	CDR3aa	CDR3nt
TRBV27	-	TRBJ2-7	14	few	CASSYQGKAYEQYF	TGTGCCAGCAGTTATCAGGGGAAAGCCTACGAGCAGTACTTC
TRBV5-6	-	TRBJ1-5	15	many	CASSLAGNSNQPQHF	TGTGCCAGCAGCTTGGCAGGTAATAGCAATCAGCCCCAGCATTTT
TRBV6-1	TRBD2	TRBJ2-5	15	-	CASIPSGGAWGTQYF	TGTGCCAGCATCCCTAGCGGGGGGGCCTGGGGGACCCAGTACTTC
TRBV27	-	TRBJ2-5	14	many	CASSLTQGGETQYF	TGTGCCAGCAGTTTAACGCAGGGTGGAGAGACCCAGTACTTC
TRBV9	-	TRBJ1-2	13	many	CASSSRGHYGYTF	TGTGCCAGCAGCTCACGGGGGCACTATGGCTACACCTTC
TRBV6-1	-	TRBJ2-7	16	-	CASSDYLQGKGYEQYF	TGTGCCAGCAGTGATTACCTCCAGGGTAAAGGCTACGAGCAGTACTTC
TRBV7-3	-	TRBJ2-6	17	many	CASSLNMAGSGANVLTF	TGTGCCAGCAGCTTAAATATGGCGGGGTCTGGGGCCAACGTCCTGACTTTC
TRBV28	-	TRBJ1-5	18	few	CASSPSTYQLFGNQPQHF	TGTGCCAGCAGTCCATCGACATACCAGCTATTCGGCAATCAGCCCCAGCATTTT
TRBV20-1	TRBD2	TRBJ2-1	16	-	CSARLAGGSSYNEQFF	TGCAGTGCTAGGTTAGCGGGGGGAAGCTCCTACAATGAGCAGTTCTTC
TRBV19	-	TRBJ2-1	17	-	CASRTLPGRGEQNEQFF	TGTGCCAGTAGGACGCTTCCCGGGAGAGGGGAGCAAAATGAGCAGTTCTTC
TRBV6-1	-	TRBJ1-2	13	-	CASSDVGSYCYTF	TGTGCCAGCAGTGACGTGGGCAGCTATTGCTACACCTTC
TRBV6-2/TRBV6-3	TRBD2	TRBJ2-3	19	-	CASSPCGWGLAGGSYTQYF	TGTGCCAGCAGTCCCTGTGGGTGGGGACTAGCGGGAGGGTCATATACGCAGTATTTT
TRBV20-1	-	TRBJ2-3	14	few	CLATAGGRVDTQYF	TGCCTTGCTACTGCAGGAGGCCGGGTAGATACGCAGTATTTT
TRBV6-1	-	TRBJ1-2	13	many	CASRKDAAYGYTF	TGTGCCAGCAGGAAGGACGCCGCCTATGGCTACACCTTC
TRBV4-1	-	TRBJ2-1	12	few	CASSQRRSEQFF	TGCGCCAGCAGCCAGCGGAGGAGCGAGCAGTTCTTC
TRBV5-5	TRBD1	TRBJ1-5	15	many	CASSLGQISNQPQHF	TGTGCCAGCAGCCTGGGACAGATTAGCAATCAGCCCCAGCATTTT
TRBV6-2/TRBV6-3	TRBD2	TRBJ2-2	17	many	CASSYSRTSGVTGELFF	TGTGCCAGCAGTTACTCGAGGACTAGCGGAGTGACCGGGGAGCTGTTTTTT
TRBV10-3	-	TRBJ1-4	11	many	CATAASEKLFF	TGTGCCACCGCGGCATCCGAAAAACTGTTTTTT
TRBV5-4	-	TRBJ2-7	14	many	CASRGAGSNYEQYF	TGTGCCAGCAGGGGAGCCGGGAGTAATTACGAGCAGTACTTC
TRBV3-1	-	TRBJ1-2	13	many	CARSHNRDYGYTF	TGTGCCAGGAGCCATAACAGGGACTATGGCTACACCTTC
TRBV7-3	TRBD2	TRBJ2-2	15	many	CASSRLARNTGELFF	TGTGCCAGCAGCAGACTAGCGAGGAACACCGGGGAGCTGTTTTTT
TRBV20-1	-	TRBJ2-5	16	many	CSARDLAGPPQETQYF	TGCAGTGCTAGAGATCTCGCGGGACCGCCCCAAGAGACCCAGTACTTC
TRBV18	-	TRBJ2-4	15	many	CASSPKGGNQNIQYF	TGTGCCAGCTCACCAAAGGGCGGGAACCAAAACATTCAGTACTTC
TRBV5-1	-	TRBJ1-5	14	-	CASSLEGGGQPQHF	TGCGCCAGCAGCTTGGAGGGGGGTGGTCAGCCCCAGCATTTT
TRBV30	-	TRBJ2-1	11	many	CAWGPENEQFF	TGTGCCTGGGGTCCCGAAAATGAGCAGTTCTTC
TRBV19	-	TRBJ2-1	14	many	CASSGTLSWNEQFF	TGTGCCAGTAGTGGTACCCTCTCCTGGAATGAGCAGTTCTTC
TRBV4-3	TRBD2	TRBJ2-5	15	many	CASSQAREGSETQYF	TGCGCCAGCAGCCAAGCGAGGGAGGGTAGTGAGACCCAGTACTTC
TRBV12-3/TRBV12-4	-	TRBJ1-3	12	many	CASSLTGRTIYF	TGTGCCAGCAGTTTAACCGGGCGCACCATATATTTT
TRBV6-6	-	TRBJ1-4	15	many	CASSYSEAGDEKLFF	TGTGCCAGCAGTTACTCGGAAGCAGGGGATGAAAAACTGTTTTTT
TRBV20-1	TRBD1	TRBJ1-4	14	-	CSAGNRQGNEKLFF	TGCAGTGCTGGTAATCGACAGGGAAACGAAAAACTGTTTTTT
TRBV6-1	-	TRBJ1-6	15	-	CASTLDSSYNSPLHF	TGTGCCAGCACCCTAGACAGCTCCTATAATTCACCCCTCCACTTT
TRBV4-1	-	TRBJ1-4	17	-	CASSRGCVQGGNEKLFF	TGCGCCAGCAGCCGTGGTTGTGTACAGGGTGGGAATGAAAAACTGTTTTTT
TRBV19	-	TRBJ2-1	13	many	CASSIMDKDEQFF	TGTGCCAGTAGTATAATGGACAAGGATGAGCAGTTCTTC
TRBV11-3	-	TRBJ1-1	15	-	CASSLLGTLNTEAFF	TGTGCCAGCAGCTTATTGGGGACCTTGAACACTGAAGCTTTCTTT
TRBV7-2	-	TRBJ2-7	14	-	CASSLCGSGYEQYF	TGTGCCAGCAGCTTATGTGGTTCGGGGTACGAGCAGTACTTC
TRBV6-1	-	TRBJ2-2	15	few	CASKGLIVNTVELFF	TGTGCCAGCAAGGGGCTGATCGTGAACACCGTGGAGCTGTTTTTT
TRBV7-2	-	TRBJ1-1	14	-	CASSPQIFSTEAFF	TGTGCCAGCAGCCCGCAAATCTTTAGCACTGAAGCTTTCTTT
TRBV25-1	-	TRBJ2-6	16	few	CARSEFAGTGANVLNF	TGTGCCAGAAGTGAATTTGCAGGGACTGGGGCCAACGTCCTGAATTTC
TRBV5-1	-	TRBJ1-2	14	many	CASSPGDGVGGYTF	TGCGCCAGCAGTCCCGGGGATGGGGTTGGTGGCTACACCTTC
TRBV19	-	TRBJ2-5	14	many	CASSIGTRVKTQYF	TGTGCCAGTAGTATTGGAACCAGAGTGAAGACCCAGTACTTC
TRBV2	-	TRBJ2-2	12	few	CASNRQDGELFF	TGTGCCAGCAACCGACAGGACGGGGAGCTGTTTTTT
TRBV19	-	TRBJ1-2	15	many	CASNRDLVVGYGYTF	TGTGCGTCAAACCGGGACCTGGTGGTCGGCTATGGCTACACCTTC
TRBV12-3/TRBV12-4	-	TRBJ1-1	14	many	CASSLSGVNTEAFF	TGTGCCAGCAGTTTATCTGGTGTGAACACTGAAGCTTTCTTT
TRBV19	-	TRBJ1-5	15	many	CASSNQGLSNQPQHF	TGTGCCAGTAGTAACCAGGGGCTGTCCAATCAGCCCCAGCATTTT
TRBV6-1	-	TRBJ2-1	16	many	CASTKSRGSSYNEQFF	TGTGCCAGCACAAAGAGTAGGGGGAGCTCCTACAATGAGCAGTTCTTC
TRBV5-4	-	TRBJ2-1	15	many	CASSLEGGSYNEQFF	TGTGCCAGCAGCTTGGAGGGGGGGAGTTACAATGAGCAGTTCTTC
TRBV13	TRBD2	TRBJ2-3	15	many	CASSLPASGRDTQYF	TGTGCCAGCAGCCTCCCGGCTAGCGGGAGGGATACGCAGTATTTT
TRBV11-2	-	TRBJ2-7	16	-	CASSSPGANGAYEQYF	TGTGCCAGCAGCTCCCCCGGGGCAAATGGTGCCTACGAGCAGTACTTC
TRBV4-1	-	TRBJ2-7	15	many	CASSQDGQPNYEQYF	TGCGCCAGCAGCCAAGACGGACAGCCTAACTACGAGCAGTACTTC
TRBV2	TRBD1	TRBJ2-7	13	few	CASSGDRDEEQYF	TGTGCCAGCAGCGGGGACAGGGACGAGGAGCAGTACTTC
TRBV5-1	TRBD2	TRBJ2-1	16	-	CASSLATTIGRNEQFF	TGTGCCAGCAGCTTGGCCACGACTATCGGGAGGAATGAGCAGTTCTTC
TRBV28	TRBD1	TRBJ1-6	13	few	CASISQGDSPLHF	TGTGCCAGCATCTCGCAGGGGGATTCACCCCTCCACTTT
TRBV7-2	-	TRBJ2-5	11	-	CAKQVQETQYF	TGTGCCAAACAGGTTCAAGAGACCCAGTACTTC
TRBV5-6	-	TRBJ2-7	15	many	CASSLAPQGLGEQYF	TGTGCCAGCAGCTTGGCCCCACAGGGTTTAGGCGAGCAGTACTTC
TRBV5-1	TRBD1	TRBJ2-6	16	many	CASEDREHSGANVLTF	TGCGCCAGTGAGGACAGGGAGCATTCTGGGGCCAACGTCCTGACTTTC
TRBV4-3	TRBD1	TRBJ2-6	18	many	CASSQDRQGPSGANVLTF	TGCGCCAGCAGCCAAGATAGACAGGGTCCCTCTGGGGCCAACGTCCTGACTTTC
TRBV9	-	TRBJ2-3	16	many	CASSSILGPGTDTQYF	TGTGCCAGCAGCTCAATCCTTGGGCCGGGCACAGATACGCAGTATTTT
TRBV5-1	-	TRBJ2-5	14	-	CASSSRGHQETQYF	TGCGCCAGCAGCTCCAGGGGCCACCAAGAGACCCAGTACTTC
TRBV28	TRBD1	TRBJ1-2	15	many	CASRTTRTGIIGYTF	TGTGCCAGCAGAACCACCCGGACAGGGATTATCGGCTACACCTTC
TRBV27	-	TRBJ2-5	11	once	CASRRQETQYF	TGTGCCAGCCGGCGACAAGAGACCCAGTACTTC